This record covers a single T cell receptor beta chain. The target antigen is unknown. Vbeta (60) and Jbeta (13) primers were used in the PCR. Sequencing used immunoSEQ multiplex PCR; TCRdb keeps in-frame clones, though not all of them. The table lists tens of thousands of clones, 72% of them singletons. This entry comes from a study of cytomegalovirus exposure and HLA in healthy donors. Overall study context: Within an early data release were approximately 85 million unique TCRs drawn from HLA-typed donors. The study's findings and limits: In all likelihood, a cluster of highly shared sequence variants was a sequencing artifact. Researchers catalogued approximately 160 TCR beta chains as cytomegalovirus-associated. 87-base-pair reads could not separate some V segments, including TRBV6-2 and TRBV6-3.

Trimming cost V 8 bases and J 6 bases, with 17 bases left between them. Germline lookup yields CDR1 SNHLY and CDR2 FYNNEI. The CDR3 runs 13 residues. The clonotype was recovered from a woman aged 40-49 years in good health and CMV-seropositive. Specimen: PBMCs. This rearrangement joins TRBV2 to TRBJ2-7; D is unresolved. The CDR3 loop is CASAEDMGREQYF. DNA of the CDR3: TGTGCCAGCGCCGAAGACATGGGCCGCGAGCAGTACTTC.